The clone carrying this T cell receptor (beta chain) was seen a single time. The data originate from a study of blood T cell repertoires in COVID-19. Study information: The study drew acute and convalescent COVID-19 samples from the United States, Italy and Spain. T cells, B-cell-depleted T cells, or PBMCs provided the cDNA or gDNA that served as material.

The V gene lost 5 bases and the J gene lost 4 bases, with 17 bases spanning the gap. This CDR3 is 16 amino acids long. Germline V lookup: CDR1 SEHNR, CDR2 FQNEAQ (reference sequence). Per the original methods: Amplification from reference gene primers served as the basis for estimated nucleated cell counts. Measured with immunoSEQ multiplex PCR; TCRdb has only the in-frame clones, and not every one. V, J and clone size were drawn from that table, and D and trimming were deduced from the DNA. The repertoire consists of approximately 340,000 clones, with about 86% occurring once and the leading ten covering just under 3%.

The rearrangement links TRBV7-9 to TRBJ1-4; D gene ambiguous. Sequencing was performed on peripheral blood. The sequence derives from a man aged 25 to 40 with active or convalescent COVID-19. The CDR3 reads CASSTSLGRFNEKLFF. CDR3 coding DNA: TGTGCCAGCAGCACCAGTTTGGGCCGGTTTAATGAAAAACTGTTTTTT. The full variable domain, with the rest looked up from reference TRBV7-9 and TRBJ1-4, is DTGVSQNPRHKITKRGQNVTFRCDPISEHNRLYWYRQTLGQGPEFLTYFQNEAQLEKSRLLSDRFSAERPKGSFSTLEIQRTEQGDSAMYLCASSTSLGRFNEKLFFGSGTQLSVL.